Shown below are 32 T cell receptor beta chains from a single sample sequenced in a study of T cells in Graves' hyperthyroidism and ophthalmopathy. Amplified TCR beta CDR3 regions derived from RNA transcripts. A set of HTBI primers served as the primers for a first-round RT-PCR of the TCR CDR3. Each CDR3 protein is one row after TCRdb ran MiXCR on the multiplex PCR reads. The sample lists hundreds of thousands of distinct CDR3 sequences, roughly a sixth seen once, with roughly 17% in the top ten. Sample: blood. These receptors were collected from a woman between 50 and 59 years old with Graves' hyperthyroidism that later progressed to Graves' ophthalmopathy.

This clonotype was counted a few times. This sequence may be a read error, since a much larger clone differs from it by one base. This rearrangement joins TRBV11-1 to TRBJ1-1; no reliable D call. Trimming removed 6 bases at V and 4 bases at J, with 12 bases between. The CDR3 loop spans 13 amino acids. Looked up from germline, CDR1 is SGHAT and CDR2 is FQDESV (reference sequence). The CDR3 here is CASRQTSSTEAFF. The CDR3 DNA sequence: TGTGCCAGCAGACAGACATCGAGCACTGAAGCTTTCTTT.

The rearrangement uses TRBV27 and TRBJ1-2; unclear D gene. The CDR3 is made up of 13 amino acids. V was clipped by 4 bases and J by 5 bases, with 11 bases between them. The germline V gene encodes CDR1 MNHEY and CDR2 SMNVEV (reference sequence). CDR3 DNA: TGTGCCAGCAGTTCTAGGGCTTCTTATGGCTACACCTTC. It codes for CASSSRASYGYTF.

The chain combines TRBV7-2 with TRBJ2-1; D is possibly TRBD1 (6 bases). The ends were cut back, 1 base at V and 8 bases at J, with 12 bases in the middle. The CDR3 has 14 residues. Germline V lookup: CDR1 SGHTA, CDR2 FQGNSA. The CDR3 protein is CASSLEAGAHEQFF. CDR3 DNA: TGTGCCAGCAGCTTAGAGGCAGGGGCGCATGAGCAGTTCTTC.

The sample holds a few counts of this clonotype. This rearrangement joins TRBV6-1 to TRBJ1-2, with a tentative D call TRBD1 (6 bases). In germline, CDR1 is MNHNS, CDR2 SASEGT. Deletions cut 0 bases from V and 4 bases from J, with 15 bases between. This CDR3 contains 16 residues. The CDR3 loop reads CASSEAPGGGFYGYTF. CDR3 sequence (DNA): TGTGCCAGCAGTGAAGCGCCGGGGGGGGGCTTCTATGGCTACACCTTC.

This clonotype was counted only a few times. The rearrangement joins TRBV6-1 to TRBJ1-5, with unresolved D. V lost 5 bases and J lost 5, with 16 bases in between. The CDR3 runs to 15 residues. Germline V gene sequence: CDR1 MNHNS, CDR2 SASEGT. CDR3 sequence (DNA): TGTGCCAGCAGTACGGATTTGGGCTTGGATCAGCCCCAGCATTTT. Translated, it gives CASSTDLGLDQPQHF.

This chain joins TRBV29-1 and TRBJ1-2; D gene unclear. The V and J ends lost 2 bases and 1 base respectively, with 5 bases between them. The CDR3 consists of 12 residues. The germline V gene encodes CDR1 SQVTM and CDR2 ANQGSEA. CDR3 DNA: TGCAGCGTTGAATGGGATAACTATGGCTACACCTTC. It is translated as CSVEWDNYGYTF.

This chain links TRBV15 with TRBJ2-1; maybe TRBD1 (6 bases). Germline CDR1 is LNHNV and CDR2 is YYDKDF (reference sequence). The CDR3 consists of 14 residues. Trimming removed 4 bases at V and 12 bases at J, with 19 bases between. The CDR3 protein is CATSNPGPKGGQFF. CDR3 nucleotides: TGTGCCACCAGCAATCCAGGGCCCAAAGGGGGGCAGTTCTTC. Drawing the rest from reference TRBV15 and TRBJ2-1, the complete variable domain is DAMVIQNPRYQVTQFGKPVTLSCSQTLNHNVMYWYQQKSSQAPKLLFHYYDKDFNNEADTPDNFQSRRPNTSFCFLDIRSPGLGDTAMYLCATSNPGPKGGQFFGPGTRLTVL.

This clonotype was recorded many times. The chain recombines TRBV2 with TRBJ1-5, with D maybe TRBD1 (5 bases). CDR1 and CDR2 (germline): SNHLY, FYNNEI. The V gene lost 1 base and the J gene lost 0 bases, with 7 bases spanning the gap. This CDR3 contains 15 residues. The CDR3 nucleotides read TGTGCCAGCAGTGAAGGACAGATTAGCAATCAGCCCCAGCATTTT. Protein sequence: CASSEGQISNQPQHF.

This clonotype was detected a few times. The gene calls are TRBV10-3 and TRBJ1-4, with unresolved D. Germline lookup yields CDR1 ENHRY and CDR2 SYGVKD. The V end was cut by 2 bases, the J end by 5 bases, with 6 bases between. CDR3 length: 13 amino acids. CDR3 bases: TGTGCCATCAGTGAGAGGTCGAATGAAAAACTGTTTTTT. Translating gives CAISERSNEKLFF.

Points on this clonotype: This may stem from a read error, because a much larger clone lies one nucleotide away. The gene calls are TRBV12-3 or TRBV12-4 and TRBJ2-7, with D uncertain. Trimming removed 6 bases at V and 3 bases at J, with 9 bases between. The length of the CDR3 is 12 residues. The CDR3 nucleotides read TGTGCCAGCAGAGCAGTGTTCTACGAGCAGTACTTC. Translating gives CASRAVFYEQYF.

The sample holds a few counts of this clonotype. This chain links TRBV29-1 with TRBJ1-4; unclear D gene. V was clipped by 2 bases and J by 8 bases, with 12 bases between them. This CDR3 is built from 13 residues. Looked up from germline, CDR1 is SQVTM and CDR2 is ANQGSEA. CDR3 bases: TGCAGCGTTGAATTCCCCAGGATGGAAAAACTGTTTTTT. Amino acid sequence: CSVEFPRMEKLFF.

This clonotype was seen ten or more times. The chain's CDR3 is CSARDGSSPVSNQPQHF. CDR3 nucleotides: TGCAGTGCTAGAGATGGTTCGTCACCTGTTAGCAATCAGCCCCAGCATTTT. The chain joins TRBV20-1 to TRBJ1-5; D unclear. Germline V gene lookup returns CDR1 DFQATT and CDR2 SNEGSKA (reference sequence). V shed 0 bases and J shed 0 bases, with 15 bases lying between them. The CDR3 totals 17 residues.

Comments on this clonotype: This may be a read error: a much more frequent sequence differs by one nucleotide. The chain uses TRBV2 and TRBJ2-2; no definite D call. This CDR3 contains 14 residues. Germline loops: CDR1 SNHLY, CDR2 FYNNEI. Trimming stripped 2 bases from V and 9 bases from J, with 13 bases between. The CDR3, as DNA: TGTGCCAGCAGTGAAATTTCGCAGTCCCGGGAGCTGTTTTTT. Residues: CASSEISQSRELFF.

The J gene is TRBJ1-2, the V gene TRBV7-6; 8 bases match TRBD1. Germline CDR1 SGHVS, CDR2 FNYEAQ. The V and J ends lost 1 base and 8 bases, in that order; junction bases with no gene match: 9. The CDR3 loop spans 15 amino acids. The DNA for the CDR3 is TGTGCCAGCAGCTTAGGGGCGGACAGGGCTGGCGGCTACACCTTC. It encodes CASSLGADRAGGYTF.

The sample holds many counts of this clonotype. V gene TRBV11-2 combines with J gene TRBJ2-2; 7 bases agree with TRBD1. J was trimmed by 4 bases and V by 3 bases; bases with no gene match: 5. This CDR3 is built from 15 residues. CDR1 SGHAT and CDR2 FQNNGV come from the germline V gene. In DNA, the CDR3 is TGTGCCAGCAGCTTTTGGGCAGGGGGCACCGGGGAGCTGTTTTTT. It translates to CASSFWAGGTGELFF.

This clonotype has more than one count but fewer than ten. The chain combines TRBV3-1 with TRBJ2-1; 11 bases map to TRBD1. Per germline, CDR1 LGHDT and CDR2 YNNKEL (reference sequence). V shed 0 bases and J 6 bases; nucleotides not matched to a gene: 7. There are 17 residues in the CDR3. The CDR3 loop reads CASSQDLGTGGSNEQFF. The CDR3 DNA reads as TGTGCCAGCAGCCAAGATCTAGGGACAGGGGGTAGCAATGAGCAGTTCTTC.

This clonotype has more than one count but fewer than ten. V and J are TRBV5-1 and TRBJ2-4, with a weak D call TRBD1 (6 bases). CDR3 length equals 14 residues. V was cut by 4 bases and J by 2 bases, with 10 bases left in between. Germline V gene lookup returns CDR1 SGHRS and CDR2 YFSETQ. CDR3 sequence: CASSGRGPKNIQYF. CDR3 DNA: TGCGCCAGCAGCGGCAGGGGACCCAAAAACATTCAGTACTTC.

There are many counts of this clonotype. The rearrangement uses TRBV12-3 or TRBV12-4 and TRBJ2-2; the match to TRBD2 covers 7 bases. V shed 6 bases, J shed 0 bases, and the junction held 7 bases outside the gene matches. The CDR3 consists of 16 residues. This CDR3 reads CASSPGGAPNTGELFF. CDR3 in DNA: TGTGCCAGCAGCCCGGGGGGTGCCCCGAACACCGGGGAGCTGTTTTTT.

The J gene is TRBJ2-5, the V gene TRBV13; TRBD1 is a possible D gene (6 bases). This CDR3 has 15 residues. The ends were cut back, 3 bases at V and 2 bases at J, with 13 bases in the middle. CDR1 and CDR2 (germline): PRHDT, FYEKMQ (reference sequence). The chain's CDR3 is CASSFMLGQQETQYF. The CDR3 nucleotides are TGTGCCAGCAGCTTTATGTTGGGACAACAAGAGACCCAGTACTTC.

This clonotype has more than one count but fewer than ten. V gene TRBV20-1 combines with J gene TRBJ2-7; weak D call: TRBD1 (6 bases). This CDR3 region has 14 residues. Deletions cut 2 bases from V and 3 bases from J, with 14 bases between. Germline V gene sequence: CDR1 DFQATT, CDR2 SNEGSKA (reference sequence). In DNA form, the CDR3 reads TGCAGTGCTAGACTTCCGGGACAATACTACGAGCAGTACTTC. Translated: CSARLPGQYYEQYF.

This clonotype was picked up a small number of times. The chain couples TRBV20-1 to TRBJ1-2, with D possibly TRBD1 on 5 matching bases. CDR3 size: 12 residues. Germline CDR1 DFQATT, CDR2 SNEGSKA (reference sequence). Trimming stripped 5 bases from V and 4 bases from J, with 11 bases between. The CDR3 spells CSAYTGGYGYTF. The CDR3 DNA reads as TGCAGTGCTTATACAGGAGGCTATGGCTACACCTTC.

The gene calls are TRBV7-9 and TRBJ1-6, with D perhaps matching TRBD1 (6 bases). The V gene's germline CDR1 is SEHNR and CDR2 FQNEAQ (reference sequence). V lost 4 bases and J lost 7, with 14 bases in between. The CDR3 has 15 residues. DNA of the CDR3: TGTGCCAGCAGCTGGGACACGGGGGGCAATTCACCCCTCCACTTT. As protein: CASSWDTGGNSPLHF. The variable domain in full, with the rest retrieved from reference TRBV7-9 and TRBJ1-6, is DTGVSQNPRHKITKRGQNVTFRCDPISEHNRLYWYRQTLGQGPEFLTYFQNEAQLEKSRLLSDRFSAERPKGSFSTLEIQRTEQGDSAMYLCASSWDTGGNSPLHFGNGTRLTVT.

V usage is TRBV29-1 and J usage is TRBJ2-7; D gene ambiguous. Trimming removed 6 bases from V and 7 bases from J, with 13 bases in between. There are 11 residues in the CDR3. The germline V gene encodes CDR1 SQVTM and CDR2 ANQGSEA. The CDR3 reads CSVGPGDEQYF. The CDR3 nucleotides are TGCAGCGTAGGCCCCGGCGATGAGCAGTACTTC.

This clonotype was recorded at least ten times. This chain joins TRBV30 and TRBJ1-1; perhaps TRBD1 as D (5 bases). The germline V gene has CDR1 GTSNPN and CDR2 SVGIG (reference sequence). V lost 1 base and J lost 0, with 12 bases in between. The length of the CDR3 is 15 residues. The CDR3 coding sequence is TGTGCCTGGAGTGCTAGCGACAGACTGAACACTGAAGCTTTCTTT. Translation: CAWSASDRLNTEAFF. Using reference TRBV30 and TRBJ1-1 for the parts outside the CDR3, the full variable domain is SQTIHQWPATLVQPVGSPLSLECTVEGTSNPNLYWYRQAAGRGLQLLFYSVGIGQISSEVPQNLSASRPQDRQFILSSKKLLLSDSGFYLCAWSASDRLNTEAFFGQGTRLTVV.

This chain links TRBV19 with TRBJ1-1; no reliable D call. The V end was cut by 7 bases, the J end by 8 bases, with 11 bases between. This CDR3 is 11 amino acids long. From germline, CDR1 is LNHDA and CDR2 SQIVND (reference sequence). The CDR3 reads CASTFGSEAFF. CDR3 nucleotides: TGTGCCAGTACTTTCGGGTCAGAAGCTTTCTTT.

The chain uses TRBV5-1 and TRBJ1-5, with D perhaps TRBD1 (6 bases). Per germline, CDR1 SGHRS and CDR2 YFSETQ. With 4 bases removed from V and 7 bases from J, the gap between germline ends came to 15 bases. There are 14 residues in the CDR3. Written as DNA, the CDR3 is TGCGCCAGCAGCGAGAGGGGGGGGCAACAGCCCCAGCATTTT. This encodes CASSERGGQQPQHF.

There are many counts of this clonotype. The CDR3 DNA reads TGTGCCAGCAGCGAACGGACGGGGGCCTATGGCTACACCTTC. Protein sequence: CASSERTGAYGYTF. V gene TRBV7-2 combines with J gene TRBJ1-2; maybe TRBD1 (6 bases). V was clipped by 5 bases and J by 4 bases, with 14 bases between them. The CDR3 has 14 residues. Germline assignment: CDR1 SGHTA and CDR2 FQGNSA.

This clonotype was recorded at least ten times. This rearrangement joins TRBV7-9 to TRBJ2-7; D is tentatively TRBD1 or TRBD2 (5 bases each). Germline values: CDR1 SEHNR, CDR2 FQNEAQ (reference sequence). V lost 5 bases, J lost 2 bases, and 13 bases lay in between. This CDR3 has 14 residues. In DNA, the CDR3 is TGTGCCAGCAGCCCCGGGACCGCGACCTACGAGCAGTACTTC. Its translation is CASSPGTATYEQYF.

The V call is TRBV4-1, the J call TRBJ1-1; D uncertain. Trimming pared 1 base from V and 4 bases from J, leaving 7 bases between. This CDR3 has 13 residues. In germline, CDR1 is MGHRA, CDR2 YSYEKL. The CDR3 DNA sequence: TGCGCCAGCAGCCAAGCAGCACTCACTGAAGCTTTCTTT. Amino acids: CASSQAALTEAFF.

This clonotype has a handful of counts. V usage is TRBV29-1 and J usage is TRBJ1-1; D unclear. Trimming removed 5 bases from V and 3 bases from J, with 7 bases in between. CDR1 is SQVTM, CDR2 ANQGSEA, per germline. The CDR3 length is 11 residues. The CDR3 loop is CSVPSDTEAFF. The CDR3 DNA reads TGCAGCGTTCCGTCCGACACTGAAGCTTTCTTT.

This sequence joins TRBV4-1 and TRBJ1-2, with D unclear. Per germline, CDR1 MGHRA and CDR2 YSYEKL. The CDR3 contains 15 residues. The V gene lost 0 bases and the J gene lost 7 bases, with 15 bases spanning the gap. The CDR3 region has the DNA TGCGCCAGCAGCCAAGATCAAGGACGAACCGCTGGCTACACCTTC. It yields the protein CASSQDQGRTAGYTF.

The chain carries TRBV12-5 and TRBJ2-7; 10 bases map to TRBD1. V lost 3 bases, J lost 2 bases, and 7 bases stayed unmatched. Germline V gene lookup returns CDR1 LGHNT and CDR2 FRNRAP. CDR3 length equals 16 residues. CDR3 region: CASGLPPGQGPYEQYF. CDR3 coding DNA: TGTGCTAGTGGTTTACCTCCGGGACAGGGGCCCTACGAGCAGTACTTC.